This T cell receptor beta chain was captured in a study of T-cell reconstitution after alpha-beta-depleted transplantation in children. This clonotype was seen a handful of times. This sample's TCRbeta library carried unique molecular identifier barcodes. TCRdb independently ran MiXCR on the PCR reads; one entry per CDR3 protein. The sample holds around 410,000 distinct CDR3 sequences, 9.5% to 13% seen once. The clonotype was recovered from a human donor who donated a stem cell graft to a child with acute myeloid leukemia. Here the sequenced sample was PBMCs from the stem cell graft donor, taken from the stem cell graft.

The chain's CDR3 is CASSLGLAGTNEKLFF. The DNA for the CDR3 is TGCGCCAGCAGCTTGGGCCTCGCGGGCACTAATGAAAAACTGTTTTTT. The chain combines TRBV5-1 with TRBJ1-4; D remains unclear. In germline, CDR1 is SGHRS, CDR2 YFSETQ. Trimming cost V 0 bases and J 2 bases, with 11 bases left between them. The CDR3 totals 16 residues.